The next 23 T cell receptor beta chains were all read from a single sample in a study of shared clonotypes between healthy human individuals. Sequencing used immunoSEQ multiplex PCR; TCRdb keeps in-frame clones, though not all of them. The sample includes roughly 500,000 clones, about four fifths of them seen just once. The sequenced sample was PBMCs. The source is a woman between 35 and 50 years old in good health. Some clones in this sample may be carry-over from other donors' samples.

Of note for this clone: An end of the junction does not agree with germline; a read error may underlie this. This chain uses TRBV4-3 with TRBJ2-3; D call uncertain. This CDR3 contains 13 residues. CDR1 is LGHNA and CDR2 is YSLEER in the germline V gene. The CDR3 region is CASSLGLTDTRYF. The CDR3 bases are TGCGCCAGCAGCCTGGGCCTCACAGATACGCGGTATTTT.

The chain uses TRBV7-8 and TRBJ2-5; D ambiguous. Deletions cut 5 bases from V and 4 bases from J, with 8 bases between. From germline, CDR1 is SGHVS and CDR2 FQNEAQ. The CDR3 sequence is 12 residues long. This CDR3 is CASSQATETQYF. The CDR3 DNA follows: TGTGCCAGCAGCCAGGCCACAGAGACCCAGTACTTC.

This clone was counted only a few times. The chain combines TRBV25-1 with TRBJ1-2, with 9 bases aligning to TRBD1. Germline loops: CDR1 MGHDK, CDR2 SYGVNS. V was pared by 3 bases and J by 4 bases, with 9 bases of the junction left unmatched. This CDR3 has 16 residues. The CDR3 sequence is CASSDRDRVGSYGYTF. The CDR3 DNA sequence: TGTGCCAGCAGTGACCGGGACAGGGTGGGAAGCTATGGCTACACCTTC.

V and J are TRBV27 and TRBJ2-1, with 9 nucleotides matching TRBD2. The CDR3 extends over 18 amino acids. Germline V lookup: CDR1 MNHEY, CDR2 SMNVEV (reference sequence). V was clipped by 7 bases and J by 6 bases; unmatched bases: 19. The CDR3 DNA sequence: TGTGCCAGCATCCCGGCTAGCGGGACCAAAAAGGGGCGCAATGAGCAGTTCTTC. Translated: CASIPASGTKKGRNEQFF.

This clone showed up just a few times. The rearrangement joins TRBV2 to TRBJ2-3; D might be TRBD2 (6 bases). CDR3 length: 14 residues. V was pared by 7 bases and J by 2 bases, with 13 bases between. The germline CDR1 and CDR2 sequences are SNHLY and FYNNEI. The CDR3 spells CASMGGIITDTQYF. The CDR3 bases are TGTGCCAGCATGGGCGGGATTATCACAGATACGCAGTATTTT.

This sequence joins TRBV28 and TRBJ2-7, with TRBD2 as a possible D gene (6 bases). V was cut by 5 bases and J by 5 bases, with 16 bases left in between. CDR1 MDHEN and CDR2 SYDVKM come from the germline V gene. The CDR3 is 14 residues long. CDR3 sequence: CASSGQRVGDEQYF. The CDR3 nucleotides read TGTGCCAGCAGTGGCCAGCGGGTAGGGGACGAGCAGTACTTC. The full variable domain, in which reference TRBV28 and TRBJ2-7 provide the parts outside the CDR3, is DVKVTQSSRYLVKRTGEKVFLECVQDMDHENMFWYRQDPGLGLRLIYFSYDVKMKEKGDIPEGYSVSREKKERFSLILESASTNQTSMYLCASSGQRVGDEQYFGPGTRLTVT.

This clone was detected once. The chain joins TRBV28 to TRBJ2-5; TRBD2 matches 9 bases. The J call may be wrong; the DNA end is better matched by TRBJ2-7. The CDR3 is 18 amino acids. CDR1 and CDR2 (germline): MDHEN, SYDVKM. The CDR3 sequence is CASSLYPFRGTSNYEQYF. Here the CDR3 DNA reads TGTGCCAGCAGTTTATACCCATTCCGCGGGACTAGCAACTACGAGCAGTACTTC.

Notes on this clone: The sample contains more than one DNA sequence encoding this CDR3. The chain is built from TRBV5-1 and TRBJ2-3; D remains ambiguous. CDR1 and CDR2 (germline): SGHRS, YFSETQ. Trimming took 2 bases from V and 5 from J, leaving 6 bases between them. CDR3 length: 12 residues. Written as DNA, the CDR3 is TGCGCCAGCAGCTTAGGCGGAGATACGCAGTATTTT. Residues: CASSLGGDTQYF.

This clone is a singleton in its sample. The chain has TRBV9 and TRBJ2-7, with TRBD1 as a possible D gene (6 bases). The germline V and J ends were trimmed by 0 bases and 0 bases, with 10 bases remaining between them. Looked up from germline, CDR1 is SGDLS and CDR2 is YYNGEE. The CDR3 has 15 amino acids. The DNA of the CDR3 is TGTGCCAGCAGCGTAGGCTCAGGGGACTCCTACGAGCAGTACTTC. Its protein product is CASSVGSGDSYEQYF. Using reference TRBV9 and TRBJ2-7 for the parts outside the CDR3, the full variable domain is DSGVTQTPKHLITATGQRVTLRCSPRSGDLSVYWYQQSLDQGLQFLIQYYNGEERAKGNILERFSAQQFPDLHSELNLSSLELGDSALYFCASSVGSGDSYEQYFGPGTRLTVT.

The chain is built from TRBV10-3 and TRBJ2-5; tentatively, D is TRBD2 (6 bases). CDR1 and CDR2 from the germline V gene are ENHRY and SYGVKD. Trimming took 6 bases from V and 2 from J, leaving 10 bases between them. CDR3 length: 13 amino acids. The DNA of the CDR3 is TGTGCCATCAGGCCCCGGGAGCAAGAGACCCAGTACTTC. Translating it yields CAIRPREQETQYF.

The genes are TRBV19 and TRBJ2-7; D unclear. Trimming left V 4 bases short and J 4 bases short, with 14 bases between. CDR1 is LNHDA and CDR2 is SQIVND in the germline V gene (reference sequence). The CDR3 sequence is 14 residues long. The CDR3 DNA is TGTGCCAGTAGTAAGCCCATTTCCGAGTACGAGCAGTACTTC. It translates to CASSKPISEYEQYF.

V usage is TRBV5-6 and J usage is TRBJ2-1; 14 bases match TRBD2. CDR1 and CDR2 from the germline V gene are SGHDT and YYEEEE. The CDR3 is 19 residues long. V lost 4 bases, J lost 7 bases, and 16 bases stayed unmatched. The CDR3 nucleotides are TGTGCCAGCAGCACAACACCTGGGACTAGCGGGAGAATGGTAAATGAGCAGTTCTTC. Translated, it gives CASSTTPGTSGRMVNEQFF.

The CDR3 DNA reads as TGTGCCAGCAACGGGCTAGCGGGAGGCGGGGAGCTGTTTTTT. Translated, it gives CASNGLAGGGELFF. The chain has TRBV2 and TRBJ2-2; 11 positions agree with TRBD2. After removal of 7 bases from V and 7 bases from J, the junction contained 5 bases not matched to a gene. The CDR3 extends over 14 amino acids. Germline lookup yields CDR1 SNHLY and CDR2 FYNNEI.

The chain joins TRBV7-7 to TRBJ2-3, with D possibly being TRBD1 or TRBD2 (5 bases each). There are 17 residues in the CDR3. Germline V gene lookup returns CDR1 SSHAT and CDR2 FNYEAQ (reference sequence). The V end was cut by 1 base, the J end by 0 bases, with 14 bases between. The CDR3 region has the DNA TGTGCCAGCAGCTTAGGCCTAAGGGGCGGGAGCACAGATACGCAGTATTTT. Amino acid sequence: CASSLGLRGGSTDTQYF.

This chain uses TRBV11-2 with TRBJ1-2; unclear D gene. CDR1 is SGHAT and CDR2 is FQNNGV in the germline V gene. The V end was cut by 2 bases, the J end by 4 bases, with 5 bases between. The CDR3 is 12 residues long. The CDR3 loop is CASSLFSYGYTF. CDR3 DNA sequence: TGTGCCAGCAGCTTATTCTCCTATGGCTACACCTTC.

V usage is TRBV14 and J usage is TRBJ1-1; D is undetermined. The CDR3 length is 15 residues. Looked up from germline, CDR1 is SGHDN and CDR2 is FVKESK. Trimming pared 5 bases from V and 0 bases from J, leaving 13 bases between. The CDR3 here is CASSTYRILNTEAFF. Here the CDR3 DNA reads TGTGCCAGCAGCACATACAGAATTTTGAACACTGAAGCTTTCTTT.

J is TRBJ1-2 and V is TRBV19; 11 bases map to TRBD1. This CDR3 spans 14 amino acids. V was clipped by 8 bases and J by 5 bases; unmatched bases: 7. The germline CDR1 and CDR2 sequences are LNHDA and SQIVND (reference sequence). As DNA, the CDR3 is TGTGCCAGTGGACAGGGGGCTCTGTGGTATGGCTACACCTTC. Translating gives CASGQGALWYGYTF.

The table lists this clone with many counts. The rearrangement joins TRBV9 to TRBJ1-4; the match to TRBD1 covers 8 bases. There are 14 residues in the CDR3. Germline lookup yields CDR1 SGDLS and CDR2 YYNGEE. V dropped 4 bases and J dropped 3; count of bases not matched to a gene: 2. CDR3 region: CASSTGGANEKLFF. The CDR3 DNA sequence: TGTGCCAGCAGCACAGGGGGGGCTAATGAAAAACTGTTTTTT.

The V call is TRBV2, the J call TRBJ1-1; D unresolved. The CDR3 sequence is 15 residues long. Trimming took off 2 bases at V and 5 bases at J, with 15 bases between the two ends. CDR1 is SNHLY and CDR2 is FYNNEI in the germline V gene. CDR3 residues: CASSENFRDGTEAFF. CDR3 bases: TGTGCCAGCAGTGAAAACTTTAGAGACGGGACTGAAGCTTTCTTT. The full variable domain, in which reference TRBV2 and TRBJ1-1 provide the parts outside the CDR3, is EPEVTQTPSHQVTQMGQEVILRCVPISNHLYFYWYRQILGQKVEFLVSFYNNEISEKSEIFDDQFSVERPDGSNFTLKIRSTKLEDSAMYFCASSENFRDGTEAFFGQGTRLTVV.

Details on this clone: Other DNA sequences in the same sample also yield this CDR3. The gene calls are TRBV6-1 and TRBJ2-1, with unresolved D. Germline values: CDR1 MNHNS, CDR2 SASEGT. This CDR3 has 15 amino acids. V was clipped by 2 bases and J by 0 bases, with 8 bases between them. CDR3 in amino acids: CASSEFAGSYNEQFF. DNA of the CDR3: TGTGCCAGCAGTGAATTTGCAGGCTCCTACAATGAGCAGTTCTTC.

V is TRBV28 and J is TRBJ2-7; 12 nucleotides line up with TRBD2. Per the germline V gene, CDR1 is MDHEN and CDR2 is SYDVKM. J gave up 3 bases and V 6 bases, and 6 bases lay outside the gene matches. CDR3 length equals 15 residues. CDR3 sequence reads: CASSSLAGGLYEQYF. The CDR3 DNA follows: TGTGCCAGCAGCTCTCTAGCGGGAGGGCTCTACGAGCAGTACTTC.

This clone came up a few times. V gene TRBV6-1 combines with J gene TRBJ1-1, with D unclear. Germline CDR1 is MNHNS and CDR2 is SASEGT. V dropped 5 bases and J dropped 5 bases, with 9 bases sitting between them. CDR3 size: 12 residues. The CDR3, as DNA: TGTGCCAGCAGTTATAGGTGGACTGAAGCTTTCTTT. It yields the protein CASSYRWTEAFF.

The V call is TRBV7-9, the J call TRBJ1-5; 9 positions agree with TRBD1. V lost 4 bases to trimming and J lost 4 bases; unmatched junction nucleotides: 5. Germline V gives CDR1 SEHNR, CDR2 FQNEAQ (reference sequence). The CDR3 is 15 amino acids. The CDR3 coding sequence is TGTGCCAGCAGCTCGATCGGGACAGGGAATCAGCCCCAGCATTTT. It translates to CASSSIGTGNQPQHF. Looking up the rest from reference TRBV7-9 and TRBJ1-5 gives the full variable domain: DTGVSQNPRHKITKRGQNVTFRCDPISEHNRLYWYRQTLGQGPEFLTYFQNEAQLEKSRLLSDRFSAERPKGSFSTLEIQRTEQGDSAMYLCASSSIGTGNQPQHFGDGTRLSIL.